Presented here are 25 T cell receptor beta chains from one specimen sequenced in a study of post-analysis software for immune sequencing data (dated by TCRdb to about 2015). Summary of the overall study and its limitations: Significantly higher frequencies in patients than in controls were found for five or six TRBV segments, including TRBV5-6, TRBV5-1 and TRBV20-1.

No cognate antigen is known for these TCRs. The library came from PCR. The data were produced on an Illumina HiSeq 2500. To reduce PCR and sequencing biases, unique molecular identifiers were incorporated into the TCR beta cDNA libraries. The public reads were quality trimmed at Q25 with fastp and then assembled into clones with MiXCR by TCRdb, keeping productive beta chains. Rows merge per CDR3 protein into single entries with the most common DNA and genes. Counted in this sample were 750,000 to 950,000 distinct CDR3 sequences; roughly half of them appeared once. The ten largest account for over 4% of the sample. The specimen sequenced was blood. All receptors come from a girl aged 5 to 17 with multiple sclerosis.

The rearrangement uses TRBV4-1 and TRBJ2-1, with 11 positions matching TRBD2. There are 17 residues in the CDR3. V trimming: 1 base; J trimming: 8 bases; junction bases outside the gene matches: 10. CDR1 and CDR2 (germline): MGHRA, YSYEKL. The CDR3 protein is CASSQVGRLAGGDEQFF. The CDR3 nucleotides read TGCGCCAGCAGCCAAGTCGGCCGTCTAGCGGGAGGCGATGAGCAGTTCTTC.

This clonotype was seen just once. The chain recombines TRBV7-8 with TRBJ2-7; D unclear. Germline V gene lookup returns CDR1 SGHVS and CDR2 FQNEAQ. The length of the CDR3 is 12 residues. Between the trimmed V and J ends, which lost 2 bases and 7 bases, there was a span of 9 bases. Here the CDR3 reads CASSLTRWEQYF. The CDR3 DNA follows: TGTGCCAGCAGCTTAACGCGCTGGGAGCAGTACTTC.

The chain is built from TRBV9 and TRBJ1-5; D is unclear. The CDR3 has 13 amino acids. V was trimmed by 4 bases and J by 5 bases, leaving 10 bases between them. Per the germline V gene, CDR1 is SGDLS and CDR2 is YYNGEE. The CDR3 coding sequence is TGTGCCAGCAGCTTACGATCAGATCAGCCCCAGCATTTT. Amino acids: CASSLRSDQPQHF.

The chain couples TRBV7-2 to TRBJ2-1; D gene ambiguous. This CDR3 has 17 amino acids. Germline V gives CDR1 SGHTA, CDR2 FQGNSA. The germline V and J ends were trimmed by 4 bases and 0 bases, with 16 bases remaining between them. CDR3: CASSSPKVGGSYNEQFF. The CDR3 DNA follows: TGTGCCAGCAGCTCACCTAAAGTTGGCGGCTCCTACAATGAGCAGTTCTTC. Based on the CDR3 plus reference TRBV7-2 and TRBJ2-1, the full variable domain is GAGVSQSPSNKVTEKGKDVELRCDPISGHTALYWYRQSLGQGLEFLIYFQGNSAPDKSGLPSDRFSAERTGGSVSTLTIQRTQQEDSAVYLCASSSPKVGGSYNEQFFGPGTRLTVL.

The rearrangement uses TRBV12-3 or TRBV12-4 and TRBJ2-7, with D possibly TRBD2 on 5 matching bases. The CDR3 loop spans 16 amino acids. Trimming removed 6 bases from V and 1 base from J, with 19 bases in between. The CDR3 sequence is CASSRGDGSQSYEQYF. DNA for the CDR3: TGTGCCAGCAGCCGGGGAGACGGCAGTCAATCCTACGAGCAGTACTTC.

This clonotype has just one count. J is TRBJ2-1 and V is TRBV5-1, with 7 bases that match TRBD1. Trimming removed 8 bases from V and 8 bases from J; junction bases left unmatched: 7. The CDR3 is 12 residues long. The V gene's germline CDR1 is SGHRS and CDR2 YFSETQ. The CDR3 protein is CASRQGTDEQFF. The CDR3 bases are TGCGCCAGTCGACAGGGAACGGATGAGCAGTTCTTC.

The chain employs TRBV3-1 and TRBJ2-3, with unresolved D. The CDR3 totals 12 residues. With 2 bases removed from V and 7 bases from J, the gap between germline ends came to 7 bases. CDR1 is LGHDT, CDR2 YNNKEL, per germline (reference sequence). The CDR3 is CASSQLRNTQYF. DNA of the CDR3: TGTGCCAGCAGCCAACTCCGAAATACGCAGTATTTT.

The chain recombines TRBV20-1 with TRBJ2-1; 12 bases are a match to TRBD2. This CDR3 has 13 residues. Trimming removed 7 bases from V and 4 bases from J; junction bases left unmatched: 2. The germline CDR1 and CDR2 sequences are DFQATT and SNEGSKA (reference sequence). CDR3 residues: CSGLAGVYNEQFF. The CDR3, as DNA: TGCAGTGGACTAGCGGGAGTGTACAATGAGCAGTTCTTC.

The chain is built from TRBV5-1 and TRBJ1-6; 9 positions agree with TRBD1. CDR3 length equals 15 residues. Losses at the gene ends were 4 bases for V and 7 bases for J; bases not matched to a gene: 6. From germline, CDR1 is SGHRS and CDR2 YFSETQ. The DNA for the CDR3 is TGCGCCAGCAGCCCCGGGACAGGGACGAATTCACCCCTCCACTTT. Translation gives CASSPGTGTNSPLHF. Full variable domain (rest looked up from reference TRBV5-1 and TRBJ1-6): KAGVTQTPRYLIKTRGQQVTLSCSPISGHRSVSWYQQTPGQGLQFLFEYFSETQRNKGNFPGRFSGRQFSNSRSEMNVSTLELGDSALYLCASSPGTGTNSPLHFGNGTRLTVT.

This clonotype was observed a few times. The CDR3 DNA reads as TGTGCCAGCAGTTTTGGACGGAACACAGATACGCAGTATTTT. Translation: CASSFGRNTDTQYF. The chain is built from TRBV27 and TRBJ2-3, with unresolved D. CDR1 and CDR2 from the germline V gene are MNHEY and SMNVEV (reference sequence). V was trimmed by 3 bases and J by 2 bases, leaving 9 bases between them. The CDR3 length is 14 residues.

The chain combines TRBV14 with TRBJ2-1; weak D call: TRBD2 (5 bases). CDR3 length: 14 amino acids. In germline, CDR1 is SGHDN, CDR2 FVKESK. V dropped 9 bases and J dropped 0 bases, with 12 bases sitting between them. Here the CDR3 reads CASSGESSYNEQFF. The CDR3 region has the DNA TGTGCCAGTTCTGGGGAGAGCTCCTACAATGAGCAGTTCTTC.

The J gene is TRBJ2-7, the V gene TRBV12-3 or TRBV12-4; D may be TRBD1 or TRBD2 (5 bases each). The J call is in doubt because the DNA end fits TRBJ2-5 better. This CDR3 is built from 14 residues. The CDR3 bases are TGTGCCAGCAGCCTGAGAGGGGATTCAGAGACCCAGTACTTC. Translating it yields CASSLRGDSETQYF.

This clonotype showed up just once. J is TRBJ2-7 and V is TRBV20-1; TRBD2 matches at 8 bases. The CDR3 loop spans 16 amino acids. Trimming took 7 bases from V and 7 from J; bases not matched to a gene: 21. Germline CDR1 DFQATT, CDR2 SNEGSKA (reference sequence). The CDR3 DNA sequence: TGCAGTGTCCAAAGCCCGGGGGCTAGCGGGTTGAGGGAGCAGTACTTC. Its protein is CSVQSPGASGLREQYF.

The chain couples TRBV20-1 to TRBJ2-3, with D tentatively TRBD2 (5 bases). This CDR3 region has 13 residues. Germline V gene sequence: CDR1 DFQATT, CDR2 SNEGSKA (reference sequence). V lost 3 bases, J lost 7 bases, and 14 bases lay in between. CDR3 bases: TGCAGTGCTAGTTTGCTGGCGGGCAATACGCAGTATTTT. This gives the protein CSASLLAGNTQYF.

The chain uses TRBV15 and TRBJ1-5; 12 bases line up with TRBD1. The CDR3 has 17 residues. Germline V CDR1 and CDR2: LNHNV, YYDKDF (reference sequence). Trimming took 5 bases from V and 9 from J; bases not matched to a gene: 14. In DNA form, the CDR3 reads TGTGCCACCAGCCACGATTATCGGGACAGGGGGCTCGGGCCCCAGCATTTT. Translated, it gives CATSHDYRDRGLGPQHF.

CDR3: CASSLAERGPNYGYTF. The CDR3 DNA follows: TGCGCCAGCAGCTTGGCCGAACGGGGTCCTAACTATGGCTACACCTTC. The chain is built from TRBV5-1 and TRBJ1-2; no clear D gene. This CDR3 is built from 16 residues. Deletions cut 0 bases from V and 0 bases from J, with 12 bases between. CDR1 and CDR2 from the germline V gene are SGHRS and YFSETQ.

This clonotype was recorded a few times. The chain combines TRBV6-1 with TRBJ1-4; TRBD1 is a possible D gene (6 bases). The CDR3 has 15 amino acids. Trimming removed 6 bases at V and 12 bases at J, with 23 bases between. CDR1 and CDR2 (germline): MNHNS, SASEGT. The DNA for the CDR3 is TGTGCCAGCAGAGCCGGGACACCAATTGGTGTGGAACTGTTTTTT. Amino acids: CASRAGTPIGVELFF.

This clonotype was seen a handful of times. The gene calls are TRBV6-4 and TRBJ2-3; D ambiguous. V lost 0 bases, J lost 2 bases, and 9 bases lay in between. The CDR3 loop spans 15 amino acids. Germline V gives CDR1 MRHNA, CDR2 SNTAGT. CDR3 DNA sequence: TGTGCCAGCAGTGACTCTGGCGCCCACACAGATACGCAGTATTTT. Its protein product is CASSDSGAHTDTQYF.

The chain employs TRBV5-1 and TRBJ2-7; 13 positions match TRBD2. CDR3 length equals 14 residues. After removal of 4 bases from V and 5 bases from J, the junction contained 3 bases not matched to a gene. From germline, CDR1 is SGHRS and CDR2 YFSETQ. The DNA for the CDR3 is TGCGCCAGCAGCCCGGGACTAGCGGGGAACGAGCAGTACTTC. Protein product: CASSPGLAGNEQYF.

The CDR3 DNA is TGTGCCAGTAGTGATCGCTACGGCGAGCAGTACTTC. Encoded protein: CASSDRYGEQYF. V usage is TRBV19 and J usage is TRBJ2-4; D ambiguous. The tail of the sequence fits TRBJ2-7 better, so the J call may be wrong. Germline CDR1 and CDR2: LNHDA and SQIVND (reference sequence). The CDR3 spans 12 residues.

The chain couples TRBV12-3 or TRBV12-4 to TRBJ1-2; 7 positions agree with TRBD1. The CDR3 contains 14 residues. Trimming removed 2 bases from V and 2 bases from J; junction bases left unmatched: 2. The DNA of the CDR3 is TGTGCCAGCAGTTTACAGACAGGGAACTATGGCTACACCTTC. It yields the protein CASSLQTGNYGYTF.

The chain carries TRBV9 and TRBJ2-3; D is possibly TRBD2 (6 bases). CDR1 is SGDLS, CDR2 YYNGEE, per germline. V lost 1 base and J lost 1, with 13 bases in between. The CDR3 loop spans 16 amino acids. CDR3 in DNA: TGTGCCAGCAGCGTATCCGGAGGGGTAGGCACAGATACGCAGTATTTT. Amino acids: CASSVSGGVGTDTQYF.

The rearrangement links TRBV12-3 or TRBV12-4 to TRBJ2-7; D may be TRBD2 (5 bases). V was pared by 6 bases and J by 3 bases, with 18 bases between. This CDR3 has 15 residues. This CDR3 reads CASRPAWGGGYEQYF. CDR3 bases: TGTGCCAGCAGACCCGCGTGGGGTGGAGGCTACGAGCAGTACTTC.

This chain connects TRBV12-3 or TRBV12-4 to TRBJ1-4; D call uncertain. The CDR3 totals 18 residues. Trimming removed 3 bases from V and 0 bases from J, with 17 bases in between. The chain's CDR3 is CASSLASGSIATNEKLFF. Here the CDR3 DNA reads TGTGCCAGCAGTTTGGCCTCGGGCAGTATTGCAACTAATGAAAAACTGTTTTTT.

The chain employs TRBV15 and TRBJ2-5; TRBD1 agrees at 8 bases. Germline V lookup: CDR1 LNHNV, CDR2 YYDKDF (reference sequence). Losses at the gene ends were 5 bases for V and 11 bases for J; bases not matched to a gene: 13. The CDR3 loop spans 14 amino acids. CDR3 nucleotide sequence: TGTGCCACCAGCCCCCGGGACAGGCCTCTTGGGCAGTACTTC. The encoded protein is CATSPRDRPLGQYF.